This is a list of T cell receptor beta chains from one sample in a study of T cells in localized non-small cell lung cancer. Data came from immunoSEQ multiplex PCR; TCRdb stores just in-frame clones and leaves some out. The table shows approximately 88,000 clones, with under 95% occurring only once. The sample in question was PBMCs, obtained before any cancer treatment. These receptors all stem from a woman aged 35 to 70 with stage II squamous cell lung carcinoma. Each CDR3 is given with its conserved first and last residue. A D gene is named only where the DNA matches it firmly. The listing skips clone size in some rows; elsewhere it reads once, few, many or a size class.

CDR3nt: TGTGCCAGCAGCTGGGACGGACTTTCCTACGAGCAGTACTTC
CDR3aa: CASSWDGLSYEQYF
len: 14
abundance: NA
v_gene: TRBV5-4
d_gene: NA
j_gene: TRBJ2-7

CDR3nt: TGTGCCAGCAGCTTAGACAGGGTTGGGTTGTACTACACCTTC
CDR3aa: CASSLDRVGLYYTF
len: 14
abundance: NA
v_gene: TRBV7-8
d_gene: NA
j_gene: TRBJ1-2

CDR3nt: TGTGCCAGTAAACACGGGACAAATAATTCACCCCTCCACTTT
CDR3aa: CASKHGTNNSPLHF
len: 14
abundance: NA
v_gene: TRBV5-6
d_gene: NA
j_gene: TRBJ1-6

CDR3nt: TGTGCCAGCAGCCCAGGACTAGCGATCTACGAGCAGTACTTC
CDR3aa: CASSPGLAIYEQYF
len: 14
abundance: NA
v_gene: TRBV5-4
d_gene: TRBD2
j_gene: TRBJ2-7

CDR3nt: TGTGCCAGCAGTTGGCACAATGAGCAGTTCTTC
CDR3aa: CASSWHNEQFF
len: 11
abundance: once
v_gene: TRBV6-5
d_gene: NA
j_gene: TRBJ2-1

CDR3nt: TGTGCCAGCTCCCTGGGGGGGACCGGGGAGCTGTTTTTT
CDR3aa: CASSLGGTGELFF
len: 13
abundance: NA
v_gene: TRBV7-2
d_gene: TRBD2
j_gene: TRBJ2-2

CDR3nt: TGTGCCAGCAGCGGAAACTATGGCTACACCTTC
CDR3aa: CASSGNYGYTF
len: 11
abundance: NA
v_gene: TRBV28
d_gene: NA
j_gene: TRBJ1-2

CDR3nt: TGTGCCAGCAGCGACAGCGTAACCGGGGAGCTGTTTTTT
CDR3aa: CASSDSVTGELFF
len: 13
abundance: once
v_gene: TRBV7-9
d_gene: NA
j_gene: TRBJ2-2

CDR3nt: TGTGCCAGCAGTGTTATGAAACCCTATGGCTACACCTTC
CDR3aa: CASSVMKPYGYTF
len: 13
abundance: NA
v_gene: TRBV2
d_gene: NA
j_gene: TRBJ1-2

CDR3nt: TGTGCCAGCAGCCCCGGACAGGGGGCTGGAAACACCATATATTTT
CDR3aa: CASSPGQGAGNTIYF
len: 15
abundance: NA
v_gene: TRBV7-6
d_gene: TRBD1
j_gene: TRBJ1-3

CDR3nt: TGTGCCAGCAGCGCGGGGACAGCAACTAATGAAAAACTGTTTTTT
CDR3aa: CASSAGTATNEKLFF
len: 15
abundance: NA
v_gene: TRBV7-9
d_gene: TRBD1
j_gene: TRBJ1-4

CDR3nt: TGTGCCAGCAGCCTCCCCGGGACCCTAAACACCGGGGAGCTGTTTTTT
CDR3aa: CASSLPGTLNTGELFF
len: 16
abundance: NA
v_gene: TRBV9
d_gene: NA
j_gene: TRBJ2-2

CDR3nt: TGTGCCAGCAGTGAGTTAGGAGGGAGATCACCCCTCCACTTT
CDR3aa: CASSELGGRSPLHF
len: 14
abundance: NA
v_gene: TRBV2
d_gene: NA
j_gene: TRBJ1-6

CDR3nt: TGTGCCAGCAGCTCCCTGTGGGGCCGGGGGGAAAAACTGTTTTTT
CDR3aa: CASSSLWGRGEKLFF
len: 15
abundance: NA
v_gene: TRBV9
d_gene: NA
j_gene: TRBJ1-4

CDR3nt: TGCGCCAGCAGCCAGGGACTAGCGGGAAACTACGAGCAGTACTTC
CDR3aa: CASSQGLAGNYEQYF
len: 15
abundance: NA
v_gene: TRBV5-1
d_gene: TRBD2
j_gene: TRBJ2-7

CDR3nt: TGTGCCAGCAGCCACGAAGGGACCGGTGAAGCTTTCTTT
CDR3aa: CASSHEGTGEAFF
len: 13
abundance: NA
v_gene: TRBV7-9
d_gene: NA
j_gene: TRBJ1-1

CDR3nt: TGTGCCAGTAGTATAGCGGGGACAGGACCGCAAGAGACCCAGTACTTC
CDR3aa: CASSIAGTGPQETQYF
len: 16
abundance: NA
v_gene: TRBV19
d_gene: TRBD1
j_gene: TRBJ2-5

CDR3nt: TGTGCCAGTAGTATCGGGGCAGCCACAGATACGCAGTATTTT
CDR3aa: CASSIGAATDTQYF
len: 14
abundance: NA
v_gene: TRBV19
d_gene: NA
j_gene: TRBJ2-3

CDR3nt: TGTGCTAGTGGTTTGGTATCCGAGCGGGTCCAAGAGACCCAGTACTTC
CDR3aa: CASGLVSERVQETQYF
len: 16
abundance: NA
v_gene: TRBV12-5
d_gene: NA
j_gene: TRBJ2-5

CDR3nt: TGTGCCAGCAGCCCGGACAGCCGTAACTATGGCTACACCTTC
CDR3aa: CASSPDSRNYGYTF
len: 14
abundance: NA
v_gene: TRBV25-1
d_gene: NA
j_gene: TRBJ1-2

CDR3nt: TGTGCCAGCTCACCAGAACTAGCAGGCGGTGAGCAGTTCTTC
CDR3aa: CASSPELAGGEQFF
len: 14
abundance: NA
v_gene: TRBV18
d_gene: NA
j_gene: TRBJ2-1

CDR3nt: TGTGCGCAGTCCCGACGGCGACAGGCCTTGGATGGAGACACTGAAGCTTTCTTT
CDR3aa: CAQSRRRQALDGDTEAFF
len: 18
abundance: NA
v_gene: TRBV5-4
d_gene: NA
j_gene: TRBJ1-1

CDR3nt: TGTGCCAGCAGGGCGGAGCAGGGGGCCGGTCAGCCCCAGCATTTT
CDR3aa: CASRAEQGAGQPQHF
len: 15
abundance: NA
v_gene: TRBV6-1
d_gene: TRBD1
j_gene: TRBJ1-5

CDR3nt: TGTGCCAGCAGTCCACCAGGACTAGCGGGTAGCACAGATACGCAGTATTTT
CDR3aa: CASSPPGLAGSTDTQYF
len: 17
abundance: NA
v_gene: TRBV27
d_gene: TRBD2
j_gene: TRBJ2-3

CDR3nt: TGTGCCAGCAGTCCGGGACTGGGCTACAATGAGCAGTTCTTC
CDR3aa: CASSPGLGYNEQFF
len: 14
abundance: NA
v_gene: TRBV27
d_gene: NA
j_gene: TRBJ2-1

CDR3nt: TGTGCCAGCAGCGCTGACAGAGCCTATGGCTACACCTTC
CDR3aa: CASSADRAYGYTF
len: 13
abundance: once
v_gene: TRBV2
d_gene: NA
j_gene: TRBJ1-2

CDR3nt: TGTGCCAGCAGAAAGCCACAAGAGACCCAGTACTTC
CDR3aa: CASRKPQETQYF
len: 12
abundance: NA
v_gene: TRBV6-6
d_gene: NA
j_gene: TRBJ2-5

CDR3nt: TGTGCCAGCAGTCCCTCTGGAGGGAACGGCTACACCTTC
CDR3aa: CASSPSGGNGYTF
len: 13
abundance: NA
v_gene: TRBV6-5
d_gene: NA
j_gene: TRBJ1-2

CDR3nt: TGTGCCAGCACCACACGGGGGGGGGATCAGCCCCAGCATTTT
CDR3aa: CASTTRGGDQPQHF
len: 14
abundance: NA
v_gene: TRBV6-1
d_gene: NA
j_gene: TRBJ1-5